This TCR beta chain came from a study of cytomegalovirus exposure and HLA in healthy donors. Looking at the study overall: Approximately 85 million unique TCRs from HLA-typed donors made up an early data release. Researchers found that roughly 81% of 350 to 500 genotyped donors fell within the Caucasian-associated ancestry cluster. Overall study findings and caveats: Many donors carried some public TCRs, although rarity characterized most TCR sequences.

Donors showed nominal health when sampled, although they likely had unrecorded immune exposures. With 60 Vbeta and 13 Jbeta primers, the PCR was carried out. Clones were sequenced by immunoSEQ multiplex PCR, and TCRdb holds only the in-frame ones, with some missing. The sample lists about 160,000 clones, around 82% occurring once. As regards this clone: Antigen: not known.

The sequenced sample was PBMCs. This sequence originates from a male donor in good health and CMV-seronegative.

The chain's CDR3 is CASSASGGASTDTQYF. In nucleotides, the CDR3 is TGTGCCAGCAGCGCTAGCGGGGGGGCTAGCACAGATACGCAGTATTTT. V and J are TRBV9 and TRBJ2-3; 12 bases fit TRBD2. J was trimmed by 0 bases and V by 3 bases; bases with no gene match: 2. The CDR3 is 16 residues long. Germline loops: CDR1 SGDLS, CDR2 YYNGEE.